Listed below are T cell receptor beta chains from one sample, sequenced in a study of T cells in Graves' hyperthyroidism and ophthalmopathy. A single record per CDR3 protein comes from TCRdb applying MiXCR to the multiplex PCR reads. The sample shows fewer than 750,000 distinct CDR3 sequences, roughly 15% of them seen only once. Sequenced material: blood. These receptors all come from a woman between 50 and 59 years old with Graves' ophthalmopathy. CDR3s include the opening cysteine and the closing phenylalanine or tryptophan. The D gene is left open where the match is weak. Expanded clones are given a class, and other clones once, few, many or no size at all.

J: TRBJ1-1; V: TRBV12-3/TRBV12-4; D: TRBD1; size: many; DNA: TGTGCCAGCAGTTTAAGGGGGACAGGGGGCCCTAACACTGAAGCTTTCTTT; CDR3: CASSLRGTGGPNTEAFF
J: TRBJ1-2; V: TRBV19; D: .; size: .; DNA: TGTGCCAGTAGTACTTGGGACCGACATGGCTACACCTTC; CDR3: CASSTWDRHGYTF
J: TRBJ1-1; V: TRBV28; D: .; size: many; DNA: TGTGCCAGCAGTTTGGGGGCCACGGGGACTGAAGCTTTCTTT; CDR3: CASSLGATGTEAFF
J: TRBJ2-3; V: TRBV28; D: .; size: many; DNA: TGTGCCAGCAGTTTGGGGGCGTTTACGCAGTATTTT; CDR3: CASSLGAFTQYF
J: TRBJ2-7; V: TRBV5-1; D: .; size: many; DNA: TGTGCCAGCAGCTTAGCCAGGTCCTACGAGCAGTACTTC; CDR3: CASSLARSYEQYF
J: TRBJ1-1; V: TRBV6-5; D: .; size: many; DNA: TGTGCCAGCAGTTACGATCCGAACACTGAAGCTTTCTTT; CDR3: CASSYDPNTEAFF
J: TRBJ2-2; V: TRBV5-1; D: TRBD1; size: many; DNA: TGCGCCAGCAGCCGACAGGGGAGAAGACCCGGGGAGCTGTTTTTT; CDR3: CASSRQGRRPGELFF
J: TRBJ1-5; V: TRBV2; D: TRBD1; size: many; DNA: TGTGCCAGCAGCCGGACAGGGATGAATCAGCCCCAGCATTTT; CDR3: CASSRTGMNQPQHF
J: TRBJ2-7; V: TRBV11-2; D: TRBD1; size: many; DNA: TGTGCCATCCGAGGACAGGGAATCTACGAGCAGTACTTC; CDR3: CAIRGQGIYEQYF
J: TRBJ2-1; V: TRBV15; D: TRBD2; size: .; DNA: TGTGCCACCAGCAGAGGTGGGAGGGCCTACAATGAGCAGTTCTTC; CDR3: CATSRGGRAYNEQFF
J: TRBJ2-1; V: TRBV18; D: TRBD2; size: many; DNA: TGTGCCAGCGCGAGGTCTAGCGGGAGACCCTACAATGAGCAGTTCTTC; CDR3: CASARSSGRPYNEQFF
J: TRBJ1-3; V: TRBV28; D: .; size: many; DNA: TGTGCCAGCAGTTTATGGGAGGTACCCTCTGGAAACACCATATATTTT; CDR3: CASSLWEVPSGNTIYF
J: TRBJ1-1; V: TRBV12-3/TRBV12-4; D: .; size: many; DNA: TGTGCCAGCAGTTTAGTGGGAGGGCACACTGAAGCTTTCTTT; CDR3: CASSLVGGHTEAFF
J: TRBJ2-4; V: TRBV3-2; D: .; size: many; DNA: TGTGCCAGCAGCGTCGACAGGGGGGAGAACATTCAGTACTTC; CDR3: CASSVDRGENIQYF
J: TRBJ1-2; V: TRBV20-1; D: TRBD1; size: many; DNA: TGCAGTGCTAGAGATACAGGGGTCCACTATGGCTACACCTTC; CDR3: CSARDTGVHYGYTF
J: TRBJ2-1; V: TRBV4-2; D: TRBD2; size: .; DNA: TGTGCCAGCAGCCAAGTAGCGGGAGGGGATAATGAGCAGTTCTTC; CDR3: CASSQVAGGDNEQFF
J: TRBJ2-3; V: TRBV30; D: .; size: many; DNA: TGTGCCTGGAGGCGTCGGGGGACCGGCACAGATACGCAGTATTTT; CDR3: CAWRRRGTGTDTQYF
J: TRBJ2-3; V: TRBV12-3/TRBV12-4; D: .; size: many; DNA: TGTGCCAGCAGTTCGCGGGCTAGTTTGAATACGCAGTATTTT; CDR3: CASSSRASLNTQYF
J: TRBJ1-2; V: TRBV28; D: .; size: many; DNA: TGTGCCAGCACGGCCAGGGCTAACTATGGCTACACCTTC; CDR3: CASTARANYGYTF
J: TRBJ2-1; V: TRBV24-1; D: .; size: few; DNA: TGTGCCACCAGTGATTTTGGGGGCCCGGGCGGGGACAATGAGCAGTTCTTC; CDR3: CATSDFGGPGGDNEQFF
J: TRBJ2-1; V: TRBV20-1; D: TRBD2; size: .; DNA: TGCAGTGCTAGACCCCTAGCGGGGCTTTACAATGAGCAGTTCTTC; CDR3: CSARPLAGLYNEQFF
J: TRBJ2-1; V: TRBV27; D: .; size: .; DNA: TGTGCCAGCAGTTTATCCGGGAGATTCGATGAGCAGTTCTTC; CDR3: CASSLSGRFDEQFF